The clone carrying this TCR beta chain was seen many times. Its antigen is still unknown. The germline V gene has CDR1 SGHAT and CDR2 FQNNGV. Trimming left V 5 bases short and J 6 bases short, with 16 bases between. This CDR3 comprises 15 residues. Unsorted whole blood served as the source of blood RNA, and germline DNA was extracted as well. The data are from a study of tumor-infiltrating lymphocytes in primary liver carcinoma. The overall study: Surgery removed the patients' primary liver carcinoma. Male and female patients aged 30 to 69 years made up the cohort. General observations from the study: Tumor top-250-clone fraction significantly exceeded that of blood (p = 0.039).

With a constant-region primer, TCR beta cDNA was made from 450 to 500 ng of total RNA. Construction of TCR beta libraries relied on three successive nested multiplex PCR rounds employing slightly modified ARM-PCR. TRBV1-TRBV30 forward primers paired with a C-beta reverse primer were used in the first two PCR rounds, which ran approximately 11 cycles each. TCRdb independently ran MiXCR on the multiplex PCR reads; one entry per CDR3 protein. This repertoire shows about 350,000 distinct CDR3 sequences, 65% found once; its top ten account for about 6%. Sample: peripheral blood. The clonotype originates from a man in his forties with primary liver carcinoma and hepatitis B virus infection. V and J are TRBV11-2 and TRBJ2-2, with D perhaps assigned TRBD1 or TRBD2 (5 bases each). Here the CDR3 DNA reads TGTGCCAGCAGCAAAACCGGGGCAAACCCCGGGGAGCTGTTTTTT. Amino acids: CASSKTGANPGELFF.